This T cell receptor beta chain was sequenced in a study of T-cell memory formation after mild COVID-19. Overall study findings and caveats: Chiefly within CM and EM were the contracting CD4+ clones; CD8+ ones were within EMRA. A subset of responding clones appeared in pre-infection memory, suggesting cross-reactive memory joined.

CDR1 and CDR2 from the germline V gene are MGHDK and SYGVNS. The length of the CDR3 is 17 residues. V gave up 4 bases and J gave up 3 bases; unmatched junction bases: 6. A single record per CDR3 protein comes from TCRdb applying MiXCR to the 5' RACE reads. The sample holds 150,000 or so distinct CDR3 sequences, 25% to 40% seen once. Notes on this clonotype: Its cognate antigen is unknown.

The chain uses TRBV25-1 and TRBJ1-6, with 10 positions matching TRBD1. The receptor's source is an adult woman who had mild COVID-19 (a few samples of this study predate the infection). Cell type and time point are not known. The sequencing sample was made of PBMCs or a T cell subset sorted from them (not recorded which). The CDR3 loop reads CASSAPGTGDYNSPLHF. The CDR3 DNA follows: TGTGCCAGCAGTGCCCCCGGGACAGGGGACTATAATTCACCCCTCCACTTT.